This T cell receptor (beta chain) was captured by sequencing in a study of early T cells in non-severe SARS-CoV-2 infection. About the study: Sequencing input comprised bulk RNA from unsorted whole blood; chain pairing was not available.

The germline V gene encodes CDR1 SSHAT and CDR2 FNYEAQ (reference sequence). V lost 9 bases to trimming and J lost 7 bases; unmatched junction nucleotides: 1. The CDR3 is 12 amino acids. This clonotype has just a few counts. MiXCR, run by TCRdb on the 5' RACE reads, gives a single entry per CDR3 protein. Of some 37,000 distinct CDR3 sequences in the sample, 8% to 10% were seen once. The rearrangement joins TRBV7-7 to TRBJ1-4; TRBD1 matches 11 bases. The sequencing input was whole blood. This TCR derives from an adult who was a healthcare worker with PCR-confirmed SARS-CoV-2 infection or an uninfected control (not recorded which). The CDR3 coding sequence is TGTGCCAGTGGACAGGGGGCTGAAAAACTGTTTTTT. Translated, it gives CASGQGAEKLFF.